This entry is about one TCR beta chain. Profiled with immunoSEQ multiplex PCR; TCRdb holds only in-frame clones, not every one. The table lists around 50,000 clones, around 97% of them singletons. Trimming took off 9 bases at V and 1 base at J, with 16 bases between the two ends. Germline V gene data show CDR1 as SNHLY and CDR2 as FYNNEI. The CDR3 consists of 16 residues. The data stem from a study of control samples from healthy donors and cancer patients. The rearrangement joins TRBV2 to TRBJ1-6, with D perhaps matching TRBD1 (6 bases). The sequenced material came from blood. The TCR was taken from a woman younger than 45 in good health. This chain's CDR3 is CASGGGRVSYNSPLHF. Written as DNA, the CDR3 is TGTGCCAGTGGGGGGGGCAGGGTGTCCTATAATTCACCCCTCCACTTT.